Listed below are T cell receptor beta chains from one sample, sequenced in a study of blood T cell repertoires in COVID-19. The repertoire was sequenced with immunoSEQ multiplex PCR; TCRdb's copy has only in-frame clones and lacks some. The table has about 240,000 clones, approximately 85% seen once. Sequenced material: peripheral blood. These receptors all stem from an older man with acute or convalescent COVID-19. Both conserved end residues are part of each CDR3. Fields, in order: CDR3 protein, CDR3 DNA, D gene, V gene, J gene, clone size. The D gene is left open where the match is weak. Where a row states a size, it is once, few, many or the class of an expanded clone; other rows omit it.

CDR3 protein: CASSGTGGSGNTIYF; CDR3 DNA: TGTGCCAGCAGCGGGACAGGGGGCTCTGGAAACACCATATATTTT; D gene: TRBD1; V gene: TRBV7-2; J gene: TRBJ1-3; clone size: .
CDR3 protein: CASRRDMTSYNSPLHF; CDR3 DNA: TGTGCCAGCAGGAGAGACATGACATCCTATAATTCACCCCTCCACTTT; D gene: .; V gene: TRBV5-4; J gene: TRBJ1-6; clone size: .
CDR3 protein: CASSLYGQPGLRNTIYF; CDR3 DNA: TGTGCCAGCAGTCTATACGGACAGCCGGGCCTTCGGAACACCATATATTTT; D gene: .; V gene: TRBV28; J gene: TRBJ1-3; clone size: .
CDR3 protein: CASSLPTSGDTYNEQFF; CDR3 DNA: TGTGCCAGCAGTTTGCCAACTAGCGGGGATACCTACAATGAGCAGTTCTTC; D gene: TRBD2; V gene: TRBV6-2/TRBV6-3; J gene: TRBJ2-1; clone size: .
CDR3 protein: CASSLGLYGYTF; CDR3 DNA: TGTGCCAGCAGTTTGGGGCTCTATGGCTACACCTTC; D gene: .; V gene: TRBV28; J gene: TRBJ1-2; clone size: few
CDR3 protein: CASRVHGGYGELFF; CDR3 DNA: TGTGCCAGCAGAGTTCACGGAGGGTACGGGGAGCTGTTTTTT; D gene: .; V gene: TRBV13; J gene: TRBJ2-2; clone size: .
CDR3 protein: CASSQGGGKTEAFF; CDR3 DNA: TGTGCCAGCAGCCAAGGGGGAGGTAAGACTGAAGCTTTCTTT; D gene: .; V gene: TRBV3-1/TRBV3-2; J gene: TRBJ1-1; clone size: .
CDR3 protein: CASSILQGAREKLFF; CDR3 DNA: TGCGCCAGCAGCATACTACAGGGGGCACGTGAAAAACTGTTTTTT; D gene: TRBD1; V gene: TRBV5-1; J gene: TRBJ1-4; clone size: few
CDR3 protein: CSASLRQDGADGYTF; CDR3 DNA: TGCAGTGCTAGTTTGAGACAGGATGGGGCTGATGGCTACACCTTC; D gene: .; V gene: TRBV20-1; J gene: TRBJ1-2; clone size: once
CDR3 protein: CASSLMGQGYEQYF; CDR3 DNA: TGTGCCAGCAGCTTAATGGGACAGGGCTACGAGCAGTACTTC; D gene: TRBD1; V gene: TRBV7-8; J gene: TRBJ2-7; clone size: .
CDR3 protein: CATSDFPGSTEAFF; CDR3 DNA: TGTGCCACCAGTGATTTCCCGGGGAGCACTGAAGCTTTCTTT; D gene: .; V gene: TRBV24-1; J gene: TRBJ1-1; clone size: .
CDR3 protein: CASRTGDRQYGYTF; CDR3 DNA: TGTGCCAGCCGAACCGGGGACAGACAATATGGCTACACCTTC; D gene: TRBD1; V gene: TRBV9; J gene: TRBJ1-2; clone size: .
CDR3 protein: CASRIPGSGDIQYF; CDR3 DNA: TGTGCCAGCAGGATTCCAGGTTCAGGGGACATTCAGTACTTC; D gene: .; V gene: TRBV28; J gene: TRBJ2-4; clone size: .
CDR3 protein: CASRAGGTSNQPQHF; CDR3 DNA: TGTGCCAGCAGGGCAGGGGGGACTAGCAATCAGCCCCAGCATTTT; D gene: TRBD1; V gene: TRBV7-8; J gene: TRBJ1-5; clone size: .
CDR3 protein: CASSPRDRYGYTF; CDR3 DNA: TGTGCCAGTAGTCCCCGGGATCGCTATGGCTACACCTTC; D gene: .; V gene: TRBV19; J gene: TRBJ1-2; clone size: .
CDR3 protein: CASGGQYYGYTF; CDR3 DNA: TGTGCCAGTGGCGGGCAGTACTATGGCTACACCTTC; D gene: .; V gene: TRBV28; J gene: TRBJ1-2; clone size: .
CDR3 protein: CASRQTGGEEQPQHF; CDR3 DNA: TGTGCCAGTAGGCAAACAGGGGGCGAAGAACAGCCCCAGCATTTT; D gene: TRBD1; V gene: TRBV19; J gene: TRBJ1-5; clone size: .
CDR3 protein: CASSLLAGEETQYF; CDR3 DNA: TGTGCCAGCAGTTTACTAGCGGGTGAGGAGACCCAGTACTTC; D gene: TRBD2; V gene: TRBV7-9; J gene: TRBJ2-5; clone size: .
CDR3 protein: CASSLAGLAGGPYEQYF; CDR3 DNA: TGCGCCAGCAGCTTGGCGGGGCTAGCGGGAGGTCCCTACGAGCAGTACTTC; D gene: TRBD2; V gene: TRBV5-1; J gene: TRBJ2-7; clone size: .
CDR3 protein: CASRLSVDQPQHF; CDR3 DNA: TGTGCCAGCAGGTTAAGTGTAGATCAGCCCCAGCATTTT; D gene: .; V gene: TRBV7-2; J gene: TRBJ1-5; clone size: .
CDR3 protein: CASSPDRTYNEQFF; CDR3 DNA: TGCGCCAGCAGCCCCGACAGGACCTACAATGAGCAGTTCTTC; D gene: .; V gene: TRBV5-1; J gene: TRBJ2-1; clone size: once
CDR3 protein: CASSSYPTGTGGIIREKLFF; CDR3 DNA: TGTGCCAGCAGCAGTTACCCGACCGGGACAGGGGGCATCATCCGTGAAAAACTGTTTTTT; D gene: TRBD1; V gene: TRBV28; J gene: TRBJ1-4; clone size: .